The 22 T cell receptor beta chains listed next were all sequenced from one sample in a study of T cells in Graves' hyperthyroidism and ophthalmopathy. The CDR3 regions of TCR beta were amplified from RNA transcripts. First-round RT-PCR with HTBI primers amplified the TCR CDR3 region. TCRdb itself ran the multiplex PCR reads through MiXCR, one entry per CDR3 protein. Of about 600,000 distinct CDR3 sequences listed, about 15% are singletons. Material: blood. The receptors derive from a woman aged 50 to 60 with Graves' ophthalmopathy.

This clonotype has ten or more counts. The genes are TRBV19 and TRBJ1-2; 10 bases map to TRBD1. Looked up from germline, CDR1 is LNHDA and CDR2 is SQIVND (reference sequence). Germline trimming cut 3 bases from V and 3 bases from J; bases unmatched to any gene: 4. This CDR3 has 15 residues. CDR3 residues: CASSIFGTGDYGYTF. In nucleotides, the CDR3 is TGTGCCAGTAGTATTTTTGGGACAGGGGACTATGGCTACACCTTC.

This clonotype was detected a few times. The J gene is TRBJ1-4, the V gene TRBV5-8; no reliable D call. V lost 0 bases to trimming and J lost 7 bases, with 10 bases between them. From germline, CDR1 is SGHTS and CDR2 YDEGEE. The CDR3 covers 14 residues. In DNA, the CDR3 is TGTGCCAGCAGCTTGGGGCGGGTTCTTGAAAAACTGTTTTTT. Translation: CASSLGRVLEKLFF.

This clonotype was counted at least ten times. The rearrangement links TRBV2 to TRBJ2-1; 7 positions match TRBD2. The CDR3 is 14 amino acids. V was clipped by 7 bases and J by 1 base; unmatched bases: 4. The germline gives CDR1 SNHLY, CDR2 FYNNEI. The CDR3, as DNA: TGTGCCAGCAACCAGCGGGATTCCTACAATGAGCAGTTCTTC. Translating gives CASNQRDSYNEQFF.

About this clonotype: A much bigger clone sits one base away, suggesting this may be a read error. V and J are TRBV20-1 and TRBJ2-1; 9 bases align to TRBD2. V dropped 8 bases and J dropped 5; count of bases not matched to a gene: 13. This CDR3 comprises 15 residues. The germline V gene encodes CDR1 DFQATT and CDR2 SNEGSKA (reference sequence). This CDR3 reads CSPRTGLATNNEQFF. The DNA of the CDR3 is TGCAGTCCCCGGACCGGACTAGCGACCAACAATGAGCAGTTCTTC.

This clonotype occurred a few times. The gene calls are TRBV4-3 and TRBJ1-1; 8 positions agree with TRBD1. The CDR3 consists of 16 residues. The V gene end was trimmed by 1 base and the J gene end by 5 bases; junction bases not matched to a gene: 9. The V gene's germline CDR1 is LGHNA and CDR2 YSLEER. The chain's CDR3 is CASSQVPGGAGTEAFF. The CDR3 DNA reads as TGCGCCAGCAGCCAAGTTCCAGGGGGCGCAGGAACTGAAGCTTTCTTT.

This clonotype occurred many times. V is TRBV30 and J is TRBJ2-2; 12 bases are shared with TRBD2. Germline V gives CDR1 GTSNPN, CDR2 SVGIG (reference sequence). The CDR3 loop spans 14 amino acids. Trimming cost V 5 bases and J 5 bases; bases outside gene matches: 3. Here the CDR3 DNA reads TGTGCCTGGGCTAGCGGGAGGGCTACCGGGGAGCTGTTTTTT. Its protein product is CAWASGRATGELFF.

This clonotype was recorded many times. J is TRBJ1-1 and V is TRBV5-1; the match to TRBD1 covers 7 bases. CDR1 is SGHRS and CDR2 is YFSETQ in the germline V gene. V trimming: 3 bases; J trimming: 1 base; junction bases outside the gene matches: 3. CDR3 length: 14 residues. In DNA form, the CDR3 reads TGCGCCAGCAGCTCGGGACAGCAGAACACTGAAGCTTTCTTT. It encodes CASSSGQQNTEAFF.

This clonotype was seen repeatedly, ten times or more. J is TRBJ2-7 and V is TRBV27, with 7 nucleotides matching TRBD2. Germline V lookup: CDR1 MNHEY, CDR2 SMNVEV (reference sequence). The CDR3 runs 15 residues. The V segment lost 6 bases and the J segment 5 bases; nucleotides outside the gene matches: 13. In DNA form, the CDR3 reads TGTGCCAGCAGCACCCGTAGGGAGGGTAGAGACGAGCAGTACTTC. Amino acid sequence: CASSTRREGRDEQYF.

The chain combines TRBV7-9 with TRBJ1-4; D not resolved. The germline gives CDR1 SEHNR, CDR2 FQNEAQ (reference sequence). The V end lost 1 base, the J end lost 7 bases, and 7 bases lay between the germline ends. The CDR3 contains 13 residues. CDR3 amino acids: CASSLEPSEKLFF. The CDR3 nucleotides read TGTGCCAGCAGCTTAGAGCCATCTGAAAAACTGTTTTTT.

This clonotype has a count of ten or more. V and J are TRBV27 and TRBJ2-7; weak D call: TRBD1 (5 bases). The germline CDR1 and CDR2 sequences are MNHEY and SMNVEV (reference sequence). V lost 3 bases, J lost 1 base, and 10 bases lay in between. The CDR3 runs 14 residues. CDR3 region: CASSFQGPSYEQYF. CDR3 coding DNA: TGTGCCAGCAGTTTTCAGGGCCCATCCTACGAGCAGTACTTC.

The chain employs TRBV9 and TRBJ2-2; 7 nucleotides agree with TRBD2. Unmatched junction bases numbered 10, after V lost 4 bases and J lost 7 bases. The germline V gene has CDR1 SGDLS and CDR2 YYNGEE. This CDR3 region has 15 residues. The CDR3 DNA reads TGTGCCAGCAGCCCACTCGGGGCGGGAGTCGGGGAGCTGTTTTTT. This translates into CASSPLGAGVGELFF.

This clonotype was recorded many times. The J gene is TRBJ1-1, the V gene TRBV14, with a possible D match to TRBD1 (5 bases). This CDR3 spans 16 amino acids. The germline V and J ends were trimmed by 4 bases and 4 bases, with 19 bases remaining between them. The germline V gene has CDR1 SGHDN and CDR2 FVKESK. CDR3 sequence (DNA): TGTGCCAGCAGCCCCCGGCAGGGTCGATCGATCACTGAAGCTTTCTTT. Translating gives CASSPRQGRSITEAFF.

The rearrangement uses TRBV18 and TRBJ1-3, with 9 positions matching TRBD1. Germline lookup yields CDR1 KGHSH and CDR2 LQKENI. There are 15 residues in the CDR3. Unmatched junction bases numbered 4, after V lost 5 bases and J lost 2 bases. As DNA, the CDR3 is TGTGCCAGCTCAAGGACAGGGGCGGCTGGAAACACCATATATTTT. It encodes CASSRTGAAGNTIYF.

This clonotype was counted ten times or more. The chain carries TRBV7-8 and TRBJ1-5; D may be TRBD1 (5 bases). Trimming stripped 1 base from V and 0 bases from J, with 10 bases between. The germline V gene has CDR1 SGHVS and CDR2 FQNEAQ. This CDR3 has 16 amino acids. This CDR3 is CASSLEWGNSNQPQHF. The CDR3 bases are TGTGCCAGCAGCTTAGAGTGGGGGAATAGCAATCAGCCCCAGCATTTT.

This clonotype came up a few times. V is TRBV4-1 and J is TRBJ1-4; D is unresolved. CDR1 and CDR2 from the germline V gene are MGHRA and YSYEKL. The CDR3 has 15 residues. Trimming cost V 0 bases and J 7 bases, with 12 bases left between them. Here the CDR3 reads CASSQDQPTREKLFF. Here the CDR3 DNA reads TGCGCCAGCAGCCAAGATCAGCCGACCCGTGAAAAACTGTTTTTT.

V is TRBV4-3 and J is TRBJ1-2, with TRBD1 as a possible D gene (5 bases). Trimming cost V 4 bases and J 3 bases, with 15 bases left between them. The CDR3 is made up of 15 amino acids. Looked up from germline, CDR1 is LGHNA and CDR2 is YSLEER. The CDR3 protein is CASSLQGIKDYGYTF. CDR3 DNA: TGCGCCAGCAGCCTGCAGGGAATCAAGGACTATGGCTACACCTTC.

V is TRBV4-1 and J is TRBJ2-7; TRBD1 is a possible D gene (5 bases). This CDR3 region has 13 residues. The germline CDR1 and CDR2 sequences are MGHRA and YSYEKL. Trimming took off 4 bases at V and 4 bases at J, with 11 bases between the two ends. The chain's CDR3 is CASSRETVYEQYF. In DNA, the CDR3 is TGCGCCAGCAGCCGCGAGACAGTTTACGAGCAGTACTTC.

Only a few counts were recorded for this clonotype. The rearrangement joins TRBV20-1 to TRBJ2-1; D assignment may be TRBD1 or TRBD2 (6 bases each). Trimming removed 6 bases at V and 6 bases at J, with 15 bases between. Germline CDR1 is DFQATT and CDR2 is SNEGSKA (reference sequence). The CDR3 spans 13 residues. For the CDR3, the DNA is TGCAGTGCCTCACTAGAGGGGGGCAATGAGCAGTTCTTC. Protein sequence: CSASLEGGNEQFF.

There are a few counts of this clonotype. This sequence may be a read error, since a much larger clone differs from it by one base. The J gene is TRBJ1-1, the V gene TRBV20-1; unclear D gene. Germline CDR1 DFQATT, CDR2 SNEGSKA (reference sequence). This CDR3 region has 13 residues. The CDR3 spells CSARAPVNAEAFF. The CDR3 bases are TGCAGTGCTAGAGCCCCCGTGAACGCTGAAGCTTTCTTT.

This chain joins TRBV4-3 and TRBJ2-1; no firm D call. The V end was cut by 4 bases, the J end by 5 bases, with 12 bases between. The CDR3 has 14 residues. Germline assignment: CDR1 LGHNA and CDR2 YSLEER. The CDR3 DNA reads as TGCGCCAGCAGCCGCGTATTAGGGCACAATGAGCAGTTCTTC. It codes for CASSRVLGHNEQFF.

This chain joins TRBV4-3 and TRBJ2-5; D gene uncertain. The ends were cut back, 0 bases at V and 3 bases at J, with 11 bases in the middle. The CDR3 loop spans 15 amino acids. Per the germline V gene, CDR1 is LGHNA and CDR2 is YSLEER. Here the CDR3 DNA reads TGCGCCAGCAGCCAAGAAGGCAGTGGAGAAGAGACCCAGTACTTC. This sequence encodes CASSQEGSGEETQYF.

This clonotype came up many times. This rearrangement joins TRBV20-1 to TRBJ2-5; D unresolved. This CDR3 comprises 11 residues. V lost 4 bases, J lost 2 bases, and 5 bases lay in between. Germline CDR1 reads DFQATT; CDR2 reads SNEGSKA (reference sequence). The CDR3 spells CSANKQETQYF. In nucleotides, the CDR3 is TGCAGTGCTAATAAACAAGAGACCCAGTACTTC.